This TCR beta chain is drawn from a study of blood T cell repertoires in COVID-19. Sequenced by immunoSEQ multiplex PCR; TCRdb stores in-frame clones only, minus some. The sample holds around 300,000 clones, roughly 86% seen once. Adults between about 18 and 95 years of age took part from fewer than 30 US areas. Germline loops: CDR1 SGHTA, CDR2 FQGNSA. V lost 3 bases and J lost 10; bases outside the gene matches: 7. The length of the CDR3 is 14 residues. The TCR originated in a woman aged 25 to 45 who had recovered from COVID-19. The gene calls are TRBV7-2 and TRBJ2-1, with TRBD1 matching 9 bases. The sequencing sample was made of PBMCs or T cells enriched from blood (not recorded which). The CDR3 here is CASSFTQGAYEQFF. CDR3 DNA: TGTGCCAGCAGCTTCACACAGGGGGCATACGAGCAGTTCTTC.